These 24 T cell receptor beta chains share one sample of origin, sequenced in a study of T cell responses to AZD1222 COVID-19 vaccine. Clones were sequenced by immunoSEQ multiplex PCR, and TCRdb holds only the in-frame ones, with some missing. The profile covers about 150,000 clones, with more than 80% appearing a single time and more than 3% taken by the ten largest. The input for sequencing was peripheral blood, taken 28 days after the second AZD1222 dose. These receptor sequences come from an adult who received the AZD1222 COVID-19 vaccine.

The chain is built from TRBV4-1 and TRBJ2-1; the match to TRBD2 covers 8 bases. Trimming took 2 bases from V and 2 from J; bases not matched to a gene: 5. The CDR3 loop spans 16 amino acids. CDR1 and CDR2 from the germline V gene are MGHRA and YSYEKL. CDR3 coding DNA: TGCGCCAGCAGCCAAATGACTAGCGTGGCCTACAATGAGCAGTTCTTC. Its protein is CASSQMTSVAYNEQFF.

The chain uses TRBV2 and TRBJ2-1; D not resolved. CDR1 and CDR2 from the germline V gene are SNHLY and FYNNEI. The V end lost 5 bases, the J end lost 5 bases, and 7 bases lay between the germline ends. The CDR3 loop spans 12 amino acids. In DNA form, the CDR3 reads TGTGCCAGCAGTCGGATTGACAATGAGCAGTTCTTC. It is translated as CASSRIDNEQFF.

This rearrangement joins TRBV6-5 to TRBJ2-1, with D possibly called TRBD1 or TRBD2 (7 bases each). The CDR3 covers 14 residues. Germline values: CDR1 MNHEY, CDR2 SVGAGI. V was pared by 4 bases and J by 4 bases, with 11 bases between. The CDR3 sequence is CASSWGGQYNEQFF. CDR3 DNA sequence: TGTGCCAGCAGTTGGGGGGGACAGTACAATGAGCAGTTCTTC.

The chain joins TRBV7-6 to TRBJ1-6, with D hard to call. The V and J ends lost 5 bases and 7 bases respectively, with 12 bases between them. CDR1 is SGHVS and CDR2 is FNYEAQ in the germline V gene. The CDR3 covers 14 residues. CDR3 sequence reads: CASSPRGQNSPLHF. The DNA of the CDR3 is TGTGCCAGCAGCCCCCGCGGGCAAAATTCACCCCTCCACTTT. The full variable domain, its missing parts supplied by reference TRBV7-6 and TRBJ1-6, is GAGVSQSPRYKVTKRGQDVALRCDPISGHVSLYWYRQALGQGPEFLTYFNYEAQQDKSGLPNDRFSAERPEGSISTLTIQRTEQRDSAMYRCASSPRGQNSPLHFGNGTRLTVT.

The chain employs TRBV10-3 and TRBJ1-2, with TRBD1 matching over 7 bases. Trimming cost V 8 bases and J 1 base; bases outside gene matches: 1. Per the germline V gene, CDR1 is ENHRY and CDR2 is SYGVKD. There are 12 residues in the CDR3. The CDR3, as DNA: TGTGCCATCCGACAGGGTAACTATGGCTACACCTTC. Translation: CAIRQGNYGYTF.

The chain couples TRBV21-1 to TRBJ2-7; the table's D call, TRBD1, has no DNA check behind it. TRBV21-1 is a listed pseudogene. This CDR3 region has 14 residues. Here the CDR3 DNA reads TGTGCCAGCAGCATTCGGACAGTCTCCTACGAGCAGTACTTC. This translates into CASSIRTVSYEQYF.

Note on this clone: Other DNA sequences in the sample encode the same CDR3. The chain couples TRBV4-1 to TRBJ1-1, with D perhaps TRBD1 (5 bases). This CDR3 is 13 amino acids long. Germline V gene data show CDR1 as MGHRA and CDR2 as YSYEKL. The V end lost 3 bases, the J end lost 3 bases, and 8 bases lay between the germline ends. CDR3 in amino acids: CASSHQGDTEAFF. CDR3 nucleotides: TGCGCCAGCAGCCACCAGGGCGACACTGAAGCTTTCTTT.

Only a few counts were recorded for this clone. This chain joins TRBV5-6 and TRBJ2-7; possibly TRBD1 for D (5 bases). V was clipped by 0 bases and J by 4 bases, with 11 bases between them. Germline V gives CDR1 SGHDT, CDR2 YYEEEE. This CDR3 is built from 14 residues. CDR3 coding DNA: TGTGCCAGCAGCTTGGGGCAGGGCAAGTACGAGCAGTACTTC. It specifies CASSLGQGKYEQYF.

This chain's CDR3 is CASTLNGNTIYF. CDR3 DNA sequence: TGTGCCAGTACCCTCAACGGAAACACCATATATTTT. The rearrangement links TRBV6-5 to TRBJ1-3, with D unresolved. The CDR3 spans 12 residues. The V end was cut by 9 bases, the J end by 4 bases, with 10 bases between. The germline gives CDR1 MNHEY, CDR2 SVGAGI.

V and J are TRBV3-1 (or the pseudogene TRBV3-2) and TRBJ2-1; the D is unclear. The CDR3 contains 15 residues. Germline-derived CDR1 and CDR2 are LGHDT and YNNKEL (reference sequence). Trimming took off 4 bases at V and 6 bases at J, with 16 bases between the two ends. CDR3 nucleotide sequence: TGTGCCAGCAGCCCCTCTTGGGCTATCAGCAATGAGCAGTTCTTC. Its protein is CASSPSWAISNEQFF.

This clone has just one count. V and J are TRBV21-1 and TRBJ1-2; the table's D call of TRBD1 was not tested on the DNA. TRBV21-1 is termed a pseudogene. This CDR3 region has 14 residues. The CDR3 nucleotides are TGTGCCAGCACCAAAAGAGGGACAGGGAGTGGCTACACCTTC. Translating gives CASTKRGTGSGYTF.

The chain couples TRBV15 to TRBJ1-3, with D possibly TRBD1 on 5 matching bases. The V and J ends lost 5 bases and 4 bases respectively, with 12 bases between them. The CDR3 loop spans 14 amino acids. Germline V gene data show CDR1 as LNHNV and CDR2 as YYDKDF (reference sequence). CDR3 in amino acids: CATSFGTEGNTIYF. DNA of the CDR3: TGTGCCACCAGCTTCGGGACGGAAGGAAACACCATATATTTT.

This chain links TRBV5-4 with TRBJ1-6; no firm D call. CDR3 length equals 12 residues. Trimming cost V 4 bases and J 13 bases, with 12 bases left between them. Germline lookup yields CDR1 SGHNT and CDR2 YYREEE (reference sequence). The CDR3 here is CASSPRGPPLHF. DNA for the CDR3: TGTGCCAGCAGCCCAAGAGGACCTCCCCTCCACTTT.

This sequence joins TRBV4-1 and TRBJ1-5, with a weak D call TRBD1 (5 bases). CDR3 length: 14 residues. V dropped 0 bases and J dropped 6 bases, with 9 bases sitting between them. CDR1 is MGHRA, CDR2 YSYEKL, per germline. CDR3 loop: CASSQDRGVQPQHF. CDR3 nucleotides: TGCGCCAGCAGCCAAGATCGGGGGGTTCAGCCCCAGCATTTT.

V is TRBV27 and J is TRBJ2-7, with 8 bases aligning to TRBD1. This CDR3 spans 16 amino acids. Unmatched junction bases numbered 11, after V lost 2 bases and J lost 5 bases. Per germline, CDR1 MNHEY and CDR2 SMNVEV (reference sequence). The CDR3 reads CASSLGQGAGNHEQYF. The CDR3 DNA follows: TGTGCCAGCAGTTTAGGTCAGGGGGCTGGGAACCACGAGCAGTACTTC.

The rearrangement uses TRBV6-5 and TRBJ1-1, with D uncertain. Trimming removed 4 bases from V and 1 base from J, with 7 bases in between. Germline values: CDR1 MNHEY, CDR2 SVGAGI. The CDR3 totals 13 residues. Here the CDR3 DNA reads TGTGCCAGCAGTTCCACCTGGAACACTGAAGCTTTCTTT. Translating it yields CASSSTWNTEAFF.

This clone was seen a single time. In nucleotides, the CDR3 is TGTGCCAGCAGCTTAGTGGGGGTAGGGGGCCCCGGGGAGCTGTTTTTT. It encodes CASSLVGVGGPGELFF. The chain joins TRBV11-2 to TRBJ2-2; 7 bases agree with TRBD1. The germline V gene has CDR1 SGHAT and CDR2 FQNNGV. This CDR3 comprises 16 residues. J gave up 6 bases and V 1 base, and 8 bases lay outside the gene matches.

The rearrangement links TRBV7-9 to TRBJ1-4; D remains ambiguous. V lost 8 bases to trimming and J lost 1 base, with 5 bases between them. CDR3 length equals 12 residues. The V gene's germline CDR1 is SEHNR and CDR2 FQNEAQ (reference sequence). The DNA for the CDR3 is TGTGCCAGCGGCAGAACTAATGAAAAACTGTTTTTT. Amino acids: CASGRTNEKLFF.

The rearrangement uses TRBV7-9 and TRBJ1-1; D is ambiguous. The V gene lost 2 bases and the J gene lost 5 bases, with 12 bases spanning the gap. Germline V CDR1 and CDR2: SEHNR, FQNEAQ (reference sequence). The CDR3 has 14 residues. Here the CDR3 reads CASSLSAVRTEAFF. As DNA, the CDR3 is TGTGCCAGCAGCTTATCCGCCGTCCGGACTGAAGCTTTCTTT.

About this clone itself: One end of the junction does not line up with germline, which may come from a read error. The genes are TRBV10-1 and TRBJ2-7, with D tentatively TRBD1 (6 bases). Germline CDR1 is WNHNN and CDR2 is SYGVQD (reference sequence). The CDR3 spans 11 residues. The CDR3 sequence is CASSDGQRQDF. In DNA form, the CDR3 reads TGCGCCAGCAGTGACGGACAGCGACAGGACTTC.

The chain employs TRBV25-1 and TRBJ1-4; 12 bases map to TRBD1. The CDR3 is 16 residues long. CDR1 MGHDK and CDR2 SYGVNS come from the germline V gene. With V trimmed by 8 bases and J by 7 bases, 11 bases remained unmatched. CDR3 amino acids: CASSRRDRGLSEKLFF. DNA of the CDR3: TGTGCCAGCTCTCGCCGGGACAGGGGGCTGAGTGAAAAACTGTTTTTT.

The sample holds a few counts of this clone. CDR3 sequence: CATSDKASWGDEQFF. The CDR3 DNA sequence: TGTGCCACCAGTGACAAGGCTAGCTGGGGGGATGAGCAGTTCTTC. The genes are TRBV24-1 and TRBJ2-1, with D maybe TRBD2 (6 bases). Trimming stripped 4 bases from V and 8 bases from J, with 17 bases between. Germline V gene data show CDR1 as KGHDR and CDR2 as SFDVKD. The CDR3 loop spans 15 amino acids.

The chain combines TRBV27 with TRBJ1-2; TRBD1 matches 7 bases. This CDR3 spans 13 amino acids. Germline CDR1 MNHEY, CDR2 SMNVEV (reference sequence). V lost 4 bases to trimming and J lost 8 bases; unmatched junction nucleotides: 7. The CDR3 coding sequence is TGTGCCAGCAGTTCCCAGGGGGGGCTAGGCTACACCTTC. Encoded protein: CASSSQGGLGYTF.

The chain joins TRBV11-2 to TRBJ1-1; D remains ambiguous. The CDR3 sequence is 12 residues long. CDR1 SGHAT and CDR2 FQNNGV come from the germline V gene. The V gene lost 1 base and the J gene lost 4 bases, with 4 bases spanning the gap. DNA for the CDR3: TGTGCCAGCAGCTTAGTCCCCACTGAAGCTTTCTTT. It translates to CASSLVPTEAFF.